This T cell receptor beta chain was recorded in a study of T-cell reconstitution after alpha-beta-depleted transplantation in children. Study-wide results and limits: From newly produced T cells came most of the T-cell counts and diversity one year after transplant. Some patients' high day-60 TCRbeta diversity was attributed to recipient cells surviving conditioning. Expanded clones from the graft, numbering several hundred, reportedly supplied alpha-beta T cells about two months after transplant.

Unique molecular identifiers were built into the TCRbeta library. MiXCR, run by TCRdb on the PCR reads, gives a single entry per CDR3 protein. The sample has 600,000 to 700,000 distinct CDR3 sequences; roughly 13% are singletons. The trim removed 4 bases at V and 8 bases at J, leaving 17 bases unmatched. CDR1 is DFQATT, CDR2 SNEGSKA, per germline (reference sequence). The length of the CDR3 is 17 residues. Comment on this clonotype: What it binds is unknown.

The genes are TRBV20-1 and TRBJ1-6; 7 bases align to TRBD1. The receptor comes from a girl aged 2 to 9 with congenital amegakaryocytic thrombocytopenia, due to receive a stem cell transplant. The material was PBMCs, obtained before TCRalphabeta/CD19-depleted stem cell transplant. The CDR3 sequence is CSAITTGTATLYSPLHF. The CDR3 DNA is TGCAGTGCTATTACCACCGGGACAGCTACCCTCTATTCACCCCTCCACTTT.